Included here is one T cell receptor beta chain sequence, with context. Trimming at V came to 4 bases and at J to 7 bases, leaving 5 bases not matched to a gene. The CDR3 runs 14 residues. Germline CDR1 and CDR2: SGHDT and YYEEEE. Per the study methods: Nucleated cell number was recorded as an estimate derived from reference gene primer amplification. Assay: immunoSEQ multiplex PCR; the TCRdb copy retains only in-frame clones and omits some. The V and J calls and clone size were taken over from that table, and D and trimming were inferred from the DNA. The top ten clones hold over 1% of a sample with some 60,000 clones, more than 75% of them seen once. The source of the sample is a study of blood T cell repertoires in COVID-19. Study information: Nucleic acid was either cDNA or gDNA, and it came from T cells, B-cell-depleted T cells, or PBMCs.

The V and J genes are TRBV5-6 and TRBJ1-6, with TRBD1 identical over 7 bases. The clonotype comes from a man aged 55 to 70 with acute or convalescent COVID-19. The sequencing input was peripheral blood. As DNA, the CDR3 is TGTGCCAGCAGCCCTGGGACAGTAAATTCACCCCTCCACTTT. It specifies CASSPGTVNSPLHF. The variable domain in full, with the rest retrieved from reference TRBV5-6 and TRBJ1-6, is DAGVTQSPTHLIKTRGQQVTLRCSPKSGHDTVSWYQQALGQGPQFIFQYYEEEERQRGNFPDRFSGHQFPNYSSELNVNALLLGDSALYLCASSPGTVNSPLHFGNGTRLTVT.